This TCR beta chain was found in a study of blood T cell repertoires in COVID-19. Study in general: COVID-19 samples from acute and convalescent phases originated in the United States, Italy and Spain.

The assay was immunoSEQ multiplex PCR, and TCRdb's table has in-frame clones only and misses some. The data show about 180,000 clones, less than 85% seen once. The CDR3 is made up of 14 amino acids. Germline CDR1 LNHDA, CDR2 SQIVND (reference sequence). V lost 4 bases and J 7 bases, leaving 11 bases between the germline ends. The origin of this receptor is a human donor in a cohort sampled during active COVID-19. Sequenced sample: peripheral blood. This sequence joins TRBV19 and TRBJ1-6; D call uncertain. The CDR3 is CASSNGLVNSPLHF. CDR3 nucleotide sequence: TGTGCCAGTAGTAATGGACTGGTGAATTCACCCCTCCACTTT.